The clone carrying this T cell receptor beta chain was observed once. Germline V gene lookup returns CDR1 SGHNT and CDR2 YENEEA. V dropped 5 bases and J dropped 9 bases, with 20 bases sitting between them. CDR3 size: 15 residues. The data are from a study of blood T cell repertoires in COVID-19. Clones were sequenced by immunoSEQ multiplex PCR, and TCRdb holds only the in-frame ones, with some missing. This table holds 490,000 or so clones, about nine tenths found once. The V gene is TRBV11-3, the J gene TRBJ2-1; tentatively, D is TRBD2 (6 bases). Input material: PBMCs or T cells enriched from blood (not recorded which). The receptor comes from a woman aged 55-69 years who had recovered from COVID-19. The chain's CDR3 is CASSPRSGGVGEQFF. The CDR3 DNA is TGTGCCAGCAGCCCCCGATCGGGCGGGGTAGGTGAGCAGTTCTTC. Full variable domain (outside the CDR3, taken from reference TRBV11-3 and TRBJ2-1): EAGVVQSPRYKIIEKKQPVAFWCNPISGHNTLYWYLQNLGQGPELLIRYENEEAVDDSQLPKDRFSAERLKGVDSTLKIQPAELGDSAVYLCASSPRSGGVGEQFFGPGTRLTVL.